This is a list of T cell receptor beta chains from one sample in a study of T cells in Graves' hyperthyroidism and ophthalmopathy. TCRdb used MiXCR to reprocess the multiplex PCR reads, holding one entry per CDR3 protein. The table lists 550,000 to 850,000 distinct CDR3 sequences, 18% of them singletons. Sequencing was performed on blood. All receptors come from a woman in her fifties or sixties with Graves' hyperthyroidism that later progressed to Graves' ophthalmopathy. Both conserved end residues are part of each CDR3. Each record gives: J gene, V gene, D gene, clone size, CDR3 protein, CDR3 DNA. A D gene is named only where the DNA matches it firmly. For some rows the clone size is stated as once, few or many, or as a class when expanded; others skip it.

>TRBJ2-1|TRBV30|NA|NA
CAWSVKTEQFF
TGTGCCTGGAGTGTAAAGACTGAGCAGTTCTTC
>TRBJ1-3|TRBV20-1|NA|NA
CSARWISGNTIYF
TGCAGTGCTAGGTGGATTTCTGGAAACACCATATATTTT
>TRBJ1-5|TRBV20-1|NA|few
CSAGAGEQPQHF
TGCAGTGCGGGCGCAGGGGAACAGCCCCAGCATTTT
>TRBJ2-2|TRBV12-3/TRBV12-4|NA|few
CASRGTGLNTGELFF
TGTGCCAGCAGGGGAACGGGACTGAACACCGGGGAGCTGTTTTTT
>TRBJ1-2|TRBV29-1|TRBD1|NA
CSVGTGVNGYTF
TGCAGCGTTGGGACAGGGGTTAATGGCTACACCTTC
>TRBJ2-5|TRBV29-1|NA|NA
CSVGGRETQYF
TGCAGCGTTGGGGGGAGGGAGACCCAGTACTTC
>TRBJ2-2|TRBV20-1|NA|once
CSARAHLTREGELFF
TGCAGTGCTAGAGCCCATCTGACGAGGGAAGGGGAGCTGTTTTTT
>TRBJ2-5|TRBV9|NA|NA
CASSVLEYQETQYF
TGTGCCAGCAGCGTCCTGGAATACCAAGAGACCCAGTACTTC
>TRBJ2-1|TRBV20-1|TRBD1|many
CSAMRGQGANEQFF
TGCAGTGCCATGAGGGGACAGGGGGCGAATGAGCAGTTCTTC
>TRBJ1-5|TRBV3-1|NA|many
CASSLRADKQPQHF
TGTGCCAGCAGTCTTAGGGCAGATAAACAGCCCCAGCATTTT
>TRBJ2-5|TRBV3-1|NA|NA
CAAGFSETQYF
TGTGCCGCGGGGTTTTCAGAGACCCAGTACTTC
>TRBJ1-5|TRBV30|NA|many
CAWSVFQGGQPQHF
TGTGCCTGGAGTGTTTTCCAGGGAGGTCAGCCCCAGCATTTT
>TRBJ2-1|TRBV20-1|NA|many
CSARETKPRGINEQFF
TGCAGTGCTAGAGAGACCAAGCCTCGGGGAATCAATGAGCAGTTCTTC
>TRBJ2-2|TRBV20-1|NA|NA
CSARPGGLTGELFF
TGCAGTGCTAGACCCGGGGGGCTCACCGGGGAGCTGTTTTTT
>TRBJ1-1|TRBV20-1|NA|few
CSARDWRNMNTEAFF
TGCAGTGCTAGAGACTGGCGAAATATGAACACTGAAGCTTTCTTT
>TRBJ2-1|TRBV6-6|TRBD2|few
CASSYSILRGGAGSYNEQFF
TGTGCCAGCAGTTACTCGATTTTGCGGGGGGGCGCAGGGTCCTACAATGAGCAGTTCTTC
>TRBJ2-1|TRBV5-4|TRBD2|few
CASSFTLGGEFF
TGTGCCAGCAGCTTCACTCTTGGGGGGGAGTTCTTC
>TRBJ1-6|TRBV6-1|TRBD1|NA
CASIMGQRNSPLHF
TGTGCCAGCATTATGGGACAGCGTAATTCACCCCTCCACTTT
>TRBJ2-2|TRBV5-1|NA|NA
CASSSRVNTGELFF
TGCGCCAGCAGCTCACGGGTGAACACCGGGGAGCTGTTTTTT
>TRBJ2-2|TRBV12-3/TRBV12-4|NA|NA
CASSLDRRSNTGELFF
TGTGCCAGCAGTTTAGACAGGAGATCGAACACCGGGGAGCTGTTTTTT
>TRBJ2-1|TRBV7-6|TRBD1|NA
CASSLAQGWDRGIYNEQFF
TGTGCCAGCAGCTTAGCGCAAGGTTGGGACAGGGGGATTTACAATGAGCAGTTCTTC
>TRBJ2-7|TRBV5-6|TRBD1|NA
CASSLGGTGAYEQYF
TGTGCCAGCAGCTTGGGGGGGACAGGGGCCTACGAGCAGTACTTC
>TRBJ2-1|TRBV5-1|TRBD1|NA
CASSLKTGQGLDEQFF
TGCGCCAGCAGCCTAAAAACGGGACAGGGACTTGATGAGCAGTTCTTC
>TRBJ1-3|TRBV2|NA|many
CASSKRTFTGNTIYF
TGTGCCAGCAGCAAAAGGACTTTCACTGGAAACACCATATATTTT
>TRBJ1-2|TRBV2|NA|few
CASRSDSHYGYTF
TGTGCCAGCAGGTCGGACAGTCACTATGGCTACACCTTC
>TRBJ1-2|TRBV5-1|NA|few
CASSSSPGSNYGYTF
TGCGCCAGCAGCTCGTCGCCAGGGAGTAACTATGGCTACACCTTC
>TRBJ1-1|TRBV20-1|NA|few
CSAPTPMNTEAFF
TGCAGTGCCCCAACACCCATGAACACTGAAGCTTTCTTT
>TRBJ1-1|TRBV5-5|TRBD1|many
CASSLLQGAFDTEAFF
TGTGCCAGCAGCTTGCTCCAGGGGGCTTTCGACACTGAAGCTTTCTTT
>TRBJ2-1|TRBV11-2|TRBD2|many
CASSSPGGGTEQFF
TGTGCCAGCAGCTCCCCAGGCGGGGGAACTGAGCAGTTCTTC
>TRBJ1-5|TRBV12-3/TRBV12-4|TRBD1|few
CASSVTGGRNQPQHF
TGTGCCAGCAGTGTTACAGGGGGTAGGAATCAGCCCCAGCATTTT
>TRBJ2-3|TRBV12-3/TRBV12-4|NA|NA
CASSSTVDIGTDTQYF
TGTGCCAGCAGTTCAACTGTCGACATTGGCACAGATACGCAGTATTTT
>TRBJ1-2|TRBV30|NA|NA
CAWSLQITNYGYTF
TGTGCCTGGAGTTTGCAGATTACTAACTATGGCTACACCTTC
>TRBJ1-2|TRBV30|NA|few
CAWSPGTPYGYTF
TGTGCCTGGAGTCCCGGGACACCCTATGGCTACACCTTC
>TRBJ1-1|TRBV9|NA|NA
CASSTPPWDEAFF
TGTGCCAGCAGCACCCCGCCGTGGGATGAAGCTTTCTTT
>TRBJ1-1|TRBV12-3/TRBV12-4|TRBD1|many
CASSPGTGTEAFF
TGTGCCAGCAGTCCGGGGACAGGCACTGAAGCTTTCTTT
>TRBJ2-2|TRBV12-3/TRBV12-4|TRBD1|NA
CASTNRDRVIGELFF
TGTGCCAGCACCAACCGGGACAGGGTGATCGGGGAGCTGTTTTTT
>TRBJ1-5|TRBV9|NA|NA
CASSVAPGGQPQHF
TGTGCCAGCAGCGTCGCACCGGGGGGTCAGCCCCAGCATTTT
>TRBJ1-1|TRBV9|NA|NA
CASSVAGLGNTEAFF
TGTGCCAGCAGCGTAGCGGGCCTAGGGAACACTGAAGCTTTCTTT
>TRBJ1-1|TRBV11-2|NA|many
CASSLVPGVNTEAFF
TGTGCCAGCAGCTTAGTTCCAGGGGTGAACACTGAAGCTTTCTTT
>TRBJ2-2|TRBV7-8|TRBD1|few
CASSRDRAFTGELFF
TGTGCCAGCAGCCGGGACAGGGCCTTCACCGGGGAGCTGTTTTTT
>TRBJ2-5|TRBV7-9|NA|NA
CASSFVTGTQYF
TGTGCCAGCAGCTTCGTGACAGGGACCCAGTACTTC
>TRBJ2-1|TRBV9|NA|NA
CASSGSTSLESYNEQFF
TGTGCCAGCAGTGGAAGTACTAGCCTCGAATCCTACAATGAGCAGTTCTTC